This T cell receptor beta chain stems from a study of long-term antiretroviral therapy in people with HIV. It was in the United States that all participants with HIV were treated. As regards this clone: As yet, its antigen is unknown.

Samples were assayed with immunoSEQ v3.0 at survey level. The method was immunoSEQ multiplex PCR; TCRdb's version includes in-frame clones alone and lacks a portion of them. The data hold approximately 22,000 clones, with 84% observed a single time. The study's findings and limits: Repertoires looked antigen-experienced, with only a slight naive shift after ART.

The V and J ends lost 0 bases and 0 bases respectively, with 16 bases between them. This CDR3 has 18 amino acids. From germline, CDR1 is SGDLS and CDR2 YYNGEE. V usage is TRBV9 and J usage is TRBJ1-3, with a possible D match to TRBD1 (5 bases). The sequencing used unsorted PBMCs, collected 0.5 years before starting antiretroviral therapy. This receptor was taken from a man in his forties with HIV. The chain's CDR3 is CASSVEDTRSRSGNTIYF. CDR3 DNA: TGTGCCAGCAGCGTAGAGGACACGAGGTCGCGCTCTGGAAACACCATATATTTT.